This T cell receptor (beta chain) came from a study of shared clonotypes between healthy human individuals. CDR1 is SGHRS, CDR2 YFSETQ, per germline. The CDR3 length is 15 residues. V shed 4 bases, J shed 3 bases, and the junction held 9 bases outside the gene matches. The table came from immunoSEQ multiplex PCR; TCRdb's copy has only in-frame clones and leaves some out. The sample consists of a few million clones, roughly 95% of them appearing once. Naive CD8 cells comprised CD45RO-negative, CCR7-positively selected cells, excluding terminally differentiated effector memory CD45RA+ cells. The study drew its donors from healthy HIV-negative adults without recent acute infections or vaccinations. Notes on the study in general: Apart from blood, nothing was sampled; tissue repertoires likely differ.

A word on this clone: Antigen: not known.

The clonotype was recovered from a man in his late teens or twenties in good health. Some clones in this sample may be carry-over from other donors' samples. The chain is built from TRBV5-1 and TRBJ1-1; 7 bases are a match to TRBD1. Sequencing input: naive CD8+ T cells from PBMCs. The CDR3 coding sequence is TGCGCCAGCAGCAACCGACAGGGACTAGACACTGAAGCTTTCTTT. This sequence encodes CASSNRQGLDTEAFF.